These 18 T cell receptor beta chains were sequenced from one sample in a study of blood T cell repertoires in COVID-19. The table came from immunoSEQ multiplex PCR; TCRdb's copy has only in-frame clones and leaves some out. The sample holds under 150,000 clones, approximately 84% seen once. The sample was peripheral blood. These receptors were obtained from a woman aged 45-65 years who had recovered from COVID-19.

This clone was seen only once. The chain employs TRBV9 and TRBJ2-5, with a tentative D call TRBD1 (6 bases). The CDR3 is made up of 14 amino acids. V gave up 8 bases and J gave up 5 bases, with 19 bases separating them. Germline V gives CDR1 SGDLS, CDR2 YYNGEE. The CDR3 DNA sequence: TGTGCCAGTACCATTGGGGACATCGAGGAGACCCAGTACTTC. This translates into CASTIGDIEETQYF.

This chain connects TRBV4-1 to TRBJ2-7, with 7 nucleotides matching TRBD2. The V gene end was trimmed by 1 base and the J gene end by 1 base; junction bases not matched to a gene: 1. Germline V CDR1 and CDR2: MGHRA, YSYEKL. CDR3 length equals 14 residues. CDR3 bases: TGCGCCAGCAGCCAAGGGGGAGGGTCCTACGAGCAGTACTTC. Residues: CASSQGGGSYEQYF.

The V and J genes are TRBV7-9 and TRBJ2-7; TRBD1 aligns across 9 bases. J lost 2 bases, V lost 4 bases, and 3 bases had no gene match. Germline V gene data show CDR1 as SEHNR and CDR2 as FQNEAQ (reference sequence). This CDR3 spans 14 amino acids. The DNA of the CDR3 is TGTGCCAGCAGCTCAAGGGACAGGGCCTACGAGCAGTACTTC. Translating it yields CASSSRDRAYEQYF.

This clone was seen only once. The genes are TRBV5-8 and TRBJ1-2; D is unclear. The CDR3 runs 13 residues. Germline V gene lookup returns CDR1 SGHTS and CDR2 YDEGEE. V dropped 0 bases and J dropped 5 bases, with 8 bases sitting between them. CDR3 coding DNA: TGTGCCAGCAGCTTGGGAGGGCCTTATGGCTACACCTTC. Its translation: CASSLGGPYGYTF.

The V and J genes are TRBV13 and TRBJ2-3; 12 bases fit TRBD2. J was trimmed by 7 bases and V by 8 bases; bases with no gene match: 4. The CDR3 totals 13 residues. Germline V gene data show CDR1 as PRHDT and CDR2 as FYEKMQ (reference sequence). The DNA for the CDR3 is TGTGCCAGCGGACTAGCGGGGAGCAATACGCAGTATTTT. Protein: CASGLAGSNTQYF.

The V and J genes are TRBV5-1 and TRBJ1-1; 7 bases fit TRBD1. J lost 1 base, V lost 0 bases, and 6 bases had no gene match. Germline lookup yields CDR1 SGHRS and CDR2 YFSETQ. There are 16 residues in the CDR3. CDR3 DNA sequence: TGCGCCAGCAGCTTGGGGCAGGGGGGATCGAACACTGAAGCTTTCTTT. This translates into CASSLGQGGSNTEAFF. Full variable domain (missing parts from reference TRBV5-1 and TRBJ1-1): KAGVTQTPRYLIKTRGQQVTLSCSPISGHRSVSWYQQTPGQGLQFLFEYFSETQRNKGNFPGRFSGRQFSNSRSEMNVSTLELGDSALYLCASSLGQGGSNTEAFFGQGTRLTVV.

The V call is TRBV24-1, the J call TRBJ2-2; D uncertain. Trimming stripped 5 bases from V and 5 bases from J, with 8 bases between. The CDR3 has 13 amino acids. The germline gives CDR1 KGHDR, CDR2 SFDVKD. This chain's CDR3 is CATSVLSTGELFF. In DNA form, the CDR3 reads TGTGCCACCAGTGTGTTGAGTACCGGGGAGCTGTTTTTT.

The chain combines TRBV1 with TRBJ1-2; TRBD1, the table's D call, lacks a check against the DNA. TRBV1 is a known pseudogene. The CDR3 is made up of 14 amino acids. The CDR3 loop reads CTSSQGRDSWGYTF. In DNA form, the CDR3 reads TGCACCAGCAGCCAAGGGCGAGACAGTTGGGGCTACACCTTC.

The chain uses TRBV6-5 and TRBJ1-1; D may be TRBD1 (6 bases). CDR1 is MNHEY and CDR2 is SVGAGI in the germline V gene. The CDR3 loop spans 15 amino acids. Trimming took off 2 bases at V and 5 bases at J, with 15 bases between the two ends. The CDR3 spells CASSYAQGFGTEAFF. Written as DNA, the CDR3 is TGTGCCAGCAGTTACGCCCAGGGGTTCGGTACTGAAGCTTTCTTT.

This sequence joins TRBV10-2 and TRBJ2-7; 14 nucleotides line up with TRBD2. Trimming at V came to 9 bases and at J to 3 bases, leaving 4 bases not matched to a gene. From germline, CDR1 is WSHSY and CDR2 SAAADI. This CDR3 has 14 amino acids. The CDR3 DNA reads TGCGCCAGTCGGACTAGCGGGGGGTTCTACGAGCAGTACTTC. Amino acid sequence: CASRTSGGFYEQYF.

The chain joins TRBV5-4 to TRBJ2-1; TRBD2 aligns across 9 bases. J was trimmed by 3 bases and V by 4 bases; bases with no gene match: 11. Germline values: CDR1 SGHNT, CDR2 YYREEE (reference sequence). This CDR3 is 17 amino acids long. The CDR3 loop reads CASSPPFTLAGYNEQFF. The CDR3 DNA sequence: TGTGCCAGCAGCCCCCCGTTTACACTAGCGGGCTACAATGAGCAGTTCTTC.

This chain uses TRBV5-1 with TRBJ2-3; D gene uncertain. The V gene's germline CDR1 is SGHRS and CDR2 YFSETQ. V was cut by 9 bases and J by 4 bases, with 15 bases left in between. The CDR3 runs to 13 residues. This chain's CDR3 is CATRPDSPDTQYF. In DNA, the CDR3 is TGCGCCACTAGACCGGATTCGCCAGATACGCAGTATTTT.

The rearrangement links TRBV12-3 or TRBV12-4 to TRBJ2-5; 8 positions match TRBD2. Losses at the gene ends were 6 bases for V and 5 bases for J; bases not matched to a gene: 5. This CDR3 is 13 amino acids long. In DNA, the CDR3 is TGTGCCAGCAGGAGCGGGGGACGGGAGACCCAGTACTTC. This translates into CASRSGGRETQYF.

CDR3 loop: CASSTTGTGETQYF. Written as DNA, the CDR3 is TGTGCCAGTAGTACGACAGGGACGGGGGAGACCCAGTACTTC. The rearrangement joins TRBV19 to TRBJ2-5, with 7 nucleotides matching TRBD1. Per the germline V gene, CDR1 is LNHDA and CDR2 is SQIVND (reference sequence). Losses at the gene ends were 4 bases for V and 5 bases for J; bases not matched to a gene: 7. The CDR3 extends over 14 amino acids.

CDR3 sequence (DNA): TGTGCCAGCAGCTTAACTAGCGGGAGGAGCTCCTACAATGAGCAGTTCTTC. Protein sequence: CASSLTSGRSSYNEQFF. J is TRBJ2-1 and V is TRBV7-2, with 12 bases lining up with TRBD2. In germline, CDR1 is SGHTA, CDR2 FQGNSA. This CDR3 spans 17 amino acids. V lost 2 bases, J lost 0 bases, and 2 bases stayed unmatched.

In DNA, the CDR3 is TGTGCCAGCAGCTTAGATCGCGATGAGCAGTTCTTC. Its protein is CASSLDRDEQFF. This rearrangement joins TRBV11-2 to TRBJ2-1, with no clear D. CDR1 and CDR2 (germline): SGHAT, FQNNGV. The CDR3 extends over 12 amino acids. Deletions cut 0 bases from V and 8 bases from J, with 5 bases between.

The rearrangement uses TRBV5-1 and TRBJ2-1; 16 nucleotides match TRBD2. V shed 3 bases, J shed 2 bases, and the junction held 8 bases outside the gene matches. Germline CDR1 reads SGHRS; CDR2 reads YFSETQ. The CDR3 loop spans 19 amino acids. CDR3 sequence (DNA): TGCGCCAGCAGCTCTCCGGGACTAGCGGGAGGGCGCGCCTACAATGAGCAGTTCTTC. It encodes CASSSPGLAGGRAYNEQFF.

The V gene is TRBV11-3, the J gene TRBJ2-2; the D gene is possibly TRBD2 (5 bases). In germline, CDR1 is SGHNT, CDR2 YENEEA. This CDR3 is 13 amino acids long. V dropped 2 bases and J dropped 5 bases, with 6 bases sitting between them. The CDR3 loop reads CASSLQRTGELFF. DNA of the CDR3: TGTGCCAGCAGCTTACAGCGGACCGGGGAGCTGTTTTTT.